This T cell receptor beta chain emerged from a study of CXCR3-negative and CXCR3-positive naive CD8 T cells. On the study more broadly: Per-library TRB read counts averaged about 1.5 +/- 0.3 million, adding up to some 150 million in total. Study conclusions and caveats: Much lower diversity was found in memory CD8+ cells, while both naive subsets had comparably high diversity. Memory cells diverged, while naive CXCR3-positive and CXCR3-negative cells had similar TRBV-TRBJ usage.

The germline V gene encodes CDR1 SGHNT and CDR2 YENEEA. The CDR3 totals 13 residues. Definition of naive CD8+ T cells rested on a CD45RO-CCR7+CD27+CD95- profile. A note on this clonotype: The target antigen is unknown.

Carrying UMI labels, the TRB cDNA libraries were prepared through 5' RACE. TCRdb reworked the 5' RACE reads into one entry per CDR3 protein, no DNA. The ten most abundant clones cover approximately 0.99% of a sample with over 70,000 distinct CDR3 sequences. V and J are TRBV11-3 and TRBJ2-3. This receptor was obtained from a human donor in good health. Some clones in this sample may be carry-over from other donors' samples. Input material: naive CXCR3- CD8+ T cells from blood. Indicated subset: CD45RO-CCR7+CD27+CD95- naive CD8+ T cells lacking CXCR3 (TNR3-). The CDR3 is CASSLDLVDTQYF. Variable domain in full (rest from reference TRBV11-3 and TRBJ2-3): EAGVVQSPRYKIIEKKQPVAFWCNPISGHNTLYWYLQNLGQGPELLIRYENEEAVDDSQLPKDRFSAERLKGVDSTLKIQPAELGDSAVYLCASSLDLVDTQYFGPGTRLTVL.